This TCR beta chain stems from a study of blood T cell repertoires in COVID-19. Study in general: Samples taken during acute and convalescent COVID-19 were collected in the United States, Italy and Spain. Sources were T cells, B-cell-depleted T cells, or PBMCs; the material itself was cDNA or gDNA.

In regard to this clone: This specimen includes other DNA sequences encoding the same CDR3.

In the authors' workflow: Reference gene primer amplification gave estimated nucleated cell counts. Repertoires were generated with immunoSEQ multiplex PCR, while TCRdb's copy carries only in-frame clones and drops some. The V and J calls and clone size are taken from that table; D and trimming were inferred from the DNA. The table shows roughly 160,000 clones, with about 88% occurring only once. V lost 0 bases and J lost 1, with 9 bases in between. This CDR3 spans 14 amino acids. Per germline, CDR1 GTSNPN and CDR2 SVGIG (reference sequence). The sequence came from a man between 18 and 29 years old with acute or convalescent COVID-19. Sample: peripheral blood. The chain links TRBV30 to TRBJ1-1; a weak D match, TRBD1 (5 bases). CDR3 DNA: TGTGCCTGGAGTGTACTTCAGGGGAACACTGAAGCTTTCTTT. Residues: CAWSVLQGNTEAFF. The variable domain in full, with the rest retrieved from reference TRBV30 and TRBJ1-1, is SQTIHQWPATLVQPVGSPLSLECTVEGTSNPNLYWYRQAAGRGLQLLFYSVGIGQISSEVPQNLSASRPQDRQFILSSKKLLLSDSGFYLCAWSVLQGNTEAFFGQGTRLTVV.